This TCR beta chain was captured by sequencing in a study of PD-1 blockade in classical Hodgkin lymphoma. Measured with immunoSEQ multiplex PCR; TCRdb has only the in-frame clones, and not every one. The table lists 80,000 to 95,000 clones, nearly 85% of them singletons, with about 18% in the top ten. Time point denoted: cycle 4 day 1 (C4D1), after less than 7 weeks of nivolumab. Every patient was affected by relapse after autologous stem cell transplantation, while exposure to brentuximab vedotin was not uniform. The material was peripheral blood mononuclear cells (PBMCs), obtained before the fourth cycle of nivolumab. This sequence originates from a human donor with classical Hodgkin lymphoma.

CDR3 region: CASSLMRAGVGSEQYF. The CDR3 coding sequence is TGTGCCAGCAGCTTAATGCGCGCCGGCGTGGGGAGCGAGCAGTACTTC. This chain connects TRBV11-3 to TRBJ2-7; D possibly corresponds to TRBD2 (5 bases). The CDR3 is made up of 16 amino acids. CDR1 and CDR2 (germline): SGHNT, YENEEA. With 2 bases removed from V and 6 bases from J, the gap between germline ends came to 20 bases.